The 10 T cell receptor beta chains below were found in one sample sequenced in a study of response to subunit inactivated influenza vaccine. TCRdb passed the RT-PCR reads through MiXCR, listing each CDR3 protein once. Seen here are 650,000 to 850,000 distinct CDR3 sequences, approximately 13% observed once, and the top ten hold around 7%. The sample was PBMCs from blood, taken approximately 15 days before vaccination. Receptors originate from a man in his fifties or sixties who received an inactivated influenza vaccine.

This clonotype showed up just a few times. CDR3 loop: CATSRDKGTSTDTQYF. DNA of the CDR3: TGTGCCACCAGCAGAGATAAGGGGACGAGCACAGATACGCAGTATTTT. V gene TRBV15 combines with J gene TRBJ2-3, with D possibly called TRBD1 or TRBD2 (5 bases each). This CDR3 has 16 residues. The V and J ends lost 0 bases and 0 bases respectively, with 10 bases between them. Germline lookup yields CDR1 LNHNV and CDR2 YYDKDF (reference sequence). The full variable domain, its missing parts supplied by reference TRBV15 and TRBJ2-3, is DAMVIQNPRYQVTQFGKPVTLSCSQTLNHNVMYWYQQKSSQAPKLLFHYYDKDFNNEADTPDNFQSRRPNTSFCFLDIRSPGLGDTAMYLCATSRDKGTSTDTQYFGPGTRLTVL.

A few counts support this clonotype. This chain connects TRBV18 to TRBJ1-5; TRBD1 might be the D (6 bases). Trimming left V 4 bases short and J 3 bases short, with 13 bases between. Looked up from germline, CDR1 is KGHSH and CDR2 is LQKENI. The length of the CDR3 is 15 residues. The CDR3 region has the DNA TGTGCCAGCTCACTAACGACAGGCCCCAATCAGCCCCAGCATTTT. It specifies CASSLTTGPNQPQHF.

There are many counts of this clonotype. The rearrangement links TRBV9 to TRBJ1-6; perhaps TRBD1 as D (6 bases). CDR3 size: 14 residues. Germline V gene data show CDR1 as SGDLS and CDR2 as YYNGEE. Trimming shortened V by 0 bases and J by 8 bases, and 9 bases separated the two germline ends. The CDR3: CASSVDRVDSPLHF. CDR3 in DNA: TGTGCCAGCAGCGTAGACAGGGTAGATTCACCCCTCCACTTT.

The rearrangement joins TRBV6-1 to TRBJ1-2, with 8 bases lining up with TRBD1. Germline trimming cut 11 bases from V and 1 base from J; bases unmatched to any gene: 9. This CDR3 comprises 14 residues. Germline V CDR1 and CDR2: MNHNS, SASEGT. CDR3 region: CAVRPGQDNYGYTF. In nucleotides, the CDR3 is TGTGCCGTACGACCGGGACAGGATAACTATGGCTACACCTTC.

This clonotype occurred a few times. The chain carries TRBV20-1 and TRBJ2-7; D gene uncertain. CDR1 is DFQATT and CDR2 is SNEGSKA in the germline V gene (reference sequence). The V end lost 6 bases, the J end lost 2 bases, and 17 bases lay between the germline ends. The CDR3 contains 14 residues. The CDR3, as DNA: TGCAGTGCCCCCCTAGGGCCAACGACCTACGAGCAGTACTTC. Its protein is CSAPLGPTTYEQYF.

Many counts were recorded for this clonotype. The chain is built from TRBV12-3 or TRBV12-4 and TRBJ1-1; 7 bases are shared with TRBD1. Losses at the gene ends were 5 bases for V and 8 bases for J; bases not matched to a gene: 8. The CDR3 totals 13 residues. For the CDR3, the DNA is TGTGCCAGCAGTCTTCCCCCGACAGGGGAAGCTTTCTTT. Its protein is CASSLPPTGEAFF.

This clonotype was counted only a few times. V usage is TRBV12-3 or TRBV12-4 and J usage is TRBJ1-2, with D hard to call. With 2 bases removed from V and 8 bases from J, the gap between germline ends came to 9 bases. This CDR3 has 12 amino acids. The CDR3 DNA reads as TGTGCCAGCAGTTTAACCCCGGCCGGCTACACCTTC. Translation gives CASSLTPAGYTF.

The chain uses TRBV19 and TRBJ1-5; D perhaps matches TRBD1 (5 bases). The CDR3 loop spans 14 amino acids. Germline CDR1 is LNHDA and CDR2 is SQIVND (reference sequence). V dropped 5 bases and J dropped 3 bases, with 11 bases sitting between them. DNA of the CDR3: TGTGCCAGTAGTGTTACAGGATTCAATCAGCCCCAGCATTTT. Its translation is CASSVTGFNQPQHF.

This chain uses TRBV6-1 with TRBJ2-4; no clear D gene. Trimming took off 7 bases at V and 2 bases at J, with 9 bases between the two ends. Germline lookup yields CDR1 MNHNS and CDR2 SASEGT. CDR3 length equals 13 residues. The CDR3 bases are TGTGCCAGCACCCTTGTTTCCAAAAACATTCAGTACTTC. Amino acids: CASTLVSKNIQYF.

The V gene is TRBV20-1, the J gene TRBJ2-3, with 7 bases identical to TRBD2. CDR3 size: 14 residues. The junction had 10 bases not matched to a gene; V was cut back by 7 bases and J by 3 bases. Germline V gene sequence: CDR1 DFQATT, CDR2 SNEGSKA (reference sequence). CDR3 nucleotide sequence: TGCAGTGGTAGGAGGGGCGGGAGAACAGATACGCAGTATTTT. It yields the protein CSGRRGGRTDTQYF.